This T cell receptor (beta chain) was retrieved from a study of CXCR3-negative and CXCR3-positive naive CD8 T cells. At the level of the study: The dataset comprises approximately 140 million TRB reads in total, with about 1.5 +/- 0.3 million reads per library. Points from the study as a whole: For CXCR3-positive naive cells, TRB CDR3s were more hydrophobic than those of CXCR3-negative naive cells. Both of the naive subsets showed about the same high diversity, but memory CD8+ cells had much less.

For this clonotype: Its antigen is as yet unknown.

5' RACE that incorporated UMI labels was used to prepare the TRB cDNA libraries. No DNA is given; TCRdb re-called the 5' RACE reads and lists each CDR3 protein once. The specimen's table records some 140,000 distinct CDR3 sequences. Those CD8+ T cells considered naive were CD45RO-CCR7+CD27+CD95-. The sample was naive CXCR3+ CD8+ T cells from blood. Regarding subset: CD45RO-CCR7+CD27+CD95- naive CD8+ T cells expressing CXCR3 (TNR3+). The source of this sequence is a human donor in good health. Some clones in this sample may be carry-over from other donors' samples.

CDR3 sequence: CASNTGTASPYYEQYF. The chain carries TRBV28 and TRBJ2-7; with no DNA, the TCRdb D assignment of TRBD2 cannot be verified. CDR1 is MDHEN and CDR2 is SYDVKM in the germline V gene. The CDR3 consists of 16 residues.